This TCR beta chain was sequenced for a study of shared clonotypes between healthy human individuals. CDR3 size: 14 residues. The V gene lost 1 base and the J gene lost 7 bases, with 11 bases spanning the gap. Germline V CDR1 and CDR2: LGHNA, YSLEER. Naive CD8 cells, CD45RO-negative and positively selected for CCR7, excluded terminally differentiated effector memory CD45RA+ cells. Original handling: Quality scores were absent from the junction-only immunoSEQ sequences, so filtering differed. Method: immunoSEQ multiplex PCR; TCRdb's copy keeps in-frame clones and lacks some. That table supplies the V and J calls and clone size; D and trimming were determined from the DNA. The table includes approximately 2,000,000 clones, roughly 93% detected once. Comments on this clone: Its antigen is undetermined. Other DNA sequences from this sample encode an identical CDR3 as well.

Study-level points and caveats: The generation probabilities recorded for non-shared clonotypes fell below those of clonotypes shared by all four donors.

This rearrangement joins TRBV4-3 to TRBJ2-1, with a weak D call TRBD2 (5 bases). What was sequenced was naive CD8+ T cells from PBMCs. The clonotype was recovered from a man aged 18 to 30 in good health. Some clones in this sample may be carry-over from other donors' samples. CDR3 DNA sequence: TGCGCCAGCAGCCAAGTAAGTCGGGGAAATGAGCAGTTCTTC. Its translation: CASSQVSRGNEQFF.